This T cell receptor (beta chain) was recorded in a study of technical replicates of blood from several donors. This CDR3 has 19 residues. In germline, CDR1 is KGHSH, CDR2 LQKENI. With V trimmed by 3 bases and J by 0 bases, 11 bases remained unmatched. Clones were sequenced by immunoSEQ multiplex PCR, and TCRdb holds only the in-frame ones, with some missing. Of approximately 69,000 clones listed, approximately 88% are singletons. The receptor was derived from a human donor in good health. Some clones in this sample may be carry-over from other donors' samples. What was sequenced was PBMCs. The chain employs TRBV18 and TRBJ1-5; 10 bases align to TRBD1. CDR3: CASSPTPGQGPDSNQPQHF. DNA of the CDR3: TGTGCCAGCTCACCGACACCGGGACAGGGGCCTGATAGCAATCAGCCCCAGCATTTT.